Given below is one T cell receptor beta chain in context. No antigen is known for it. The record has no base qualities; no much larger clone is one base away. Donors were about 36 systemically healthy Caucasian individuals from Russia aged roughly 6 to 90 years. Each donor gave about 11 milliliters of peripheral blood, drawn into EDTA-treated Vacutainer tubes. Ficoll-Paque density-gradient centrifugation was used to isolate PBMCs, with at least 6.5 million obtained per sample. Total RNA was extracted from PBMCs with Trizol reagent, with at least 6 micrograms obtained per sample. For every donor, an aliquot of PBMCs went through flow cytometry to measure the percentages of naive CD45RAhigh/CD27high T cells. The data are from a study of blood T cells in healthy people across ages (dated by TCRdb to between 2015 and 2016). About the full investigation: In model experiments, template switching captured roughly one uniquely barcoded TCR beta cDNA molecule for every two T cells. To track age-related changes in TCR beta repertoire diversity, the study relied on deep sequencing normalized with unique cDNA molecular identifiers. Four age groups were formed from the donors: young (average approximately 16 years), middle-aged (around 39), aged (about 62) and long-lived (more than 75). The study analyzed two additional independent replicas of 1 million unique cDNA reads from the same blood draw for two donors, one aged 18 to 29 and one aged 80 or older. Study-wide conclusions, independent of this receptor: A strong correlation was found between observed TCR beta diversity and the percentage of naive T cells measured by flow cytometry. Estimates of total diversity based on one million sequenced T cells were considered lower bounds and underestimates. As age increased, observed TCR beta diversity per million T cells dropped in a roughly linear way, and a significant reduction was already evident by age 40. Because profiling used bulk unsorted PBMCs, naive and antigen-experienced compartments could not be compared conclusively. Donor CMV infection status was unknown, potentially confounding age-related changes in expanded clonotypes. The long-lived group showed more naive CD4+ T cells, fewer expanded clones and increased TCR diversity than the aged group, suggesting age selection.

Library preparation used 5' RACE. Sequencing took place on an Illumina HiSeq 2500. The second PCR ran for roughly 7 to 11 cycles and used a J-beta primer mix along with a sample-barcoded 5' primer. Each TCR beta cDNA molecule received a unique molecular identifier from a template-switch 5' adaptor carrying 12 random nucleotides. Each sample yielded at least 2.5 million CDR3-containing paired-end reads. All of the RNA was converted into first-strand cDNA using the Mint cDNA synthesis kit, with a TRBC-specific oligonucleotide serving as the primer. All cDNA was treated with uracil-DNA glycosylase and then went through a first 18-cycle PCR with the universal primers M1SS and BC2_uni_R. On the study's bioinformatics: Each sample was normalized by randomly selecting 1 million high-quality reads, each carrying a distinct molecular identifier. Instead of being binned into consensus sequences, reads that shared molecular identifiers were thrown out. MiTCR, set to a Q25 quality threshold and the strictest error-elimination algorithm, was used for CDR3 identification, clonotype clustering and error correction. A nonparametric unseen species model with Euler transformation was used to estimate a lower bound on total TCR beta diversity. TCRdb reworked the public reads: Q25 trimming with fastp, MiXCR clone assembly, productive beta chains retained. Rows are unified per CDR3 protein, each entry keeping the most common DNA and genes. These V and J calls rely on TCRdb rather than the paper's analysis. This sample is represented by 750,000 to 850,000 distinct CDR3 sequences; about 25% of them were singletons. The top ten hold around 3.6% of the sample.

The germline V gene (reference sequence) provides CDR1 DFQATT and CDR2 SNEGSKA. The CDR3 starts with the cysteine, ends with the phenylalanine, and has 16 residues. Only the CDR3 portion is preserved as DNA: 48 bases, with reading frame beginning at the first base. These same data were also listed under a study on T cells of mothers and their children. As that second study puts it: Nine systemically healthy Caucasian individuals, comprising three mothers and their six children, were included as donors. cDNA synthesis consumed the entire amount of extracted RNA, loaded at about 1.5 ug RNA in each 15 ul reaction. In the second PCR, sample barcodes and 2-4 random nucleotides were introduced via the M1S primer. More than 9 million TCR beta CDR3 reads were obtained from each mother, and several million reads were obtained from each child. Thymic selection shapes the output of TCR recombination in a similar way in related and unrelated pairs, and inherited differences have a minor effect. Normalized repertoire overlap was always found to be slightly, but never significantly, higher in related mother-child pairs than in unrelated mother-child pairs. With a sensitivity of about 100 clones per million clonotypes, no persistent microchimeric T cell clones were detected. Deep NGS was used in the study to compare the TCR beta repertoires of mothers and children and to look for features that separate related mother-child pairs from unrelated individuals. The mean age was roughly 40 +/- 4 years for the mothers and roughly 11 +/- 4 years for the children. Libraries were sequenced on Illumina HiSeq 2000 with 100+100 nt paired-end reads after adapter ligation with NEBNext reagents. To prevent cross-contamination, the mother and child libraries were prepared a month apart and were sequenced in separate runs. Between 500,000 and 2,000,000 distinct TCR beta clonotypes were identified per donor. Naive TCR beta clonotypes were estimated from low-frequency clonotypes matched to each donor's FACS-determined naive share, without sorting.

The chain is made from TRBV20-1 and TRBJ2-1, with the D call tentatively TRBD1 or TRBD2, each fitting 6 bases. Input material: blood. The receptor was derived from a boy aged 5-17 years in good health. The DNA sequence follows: TGCAGCGCCGATCCACGGGGGCCGAGCTCCTACAATGAGCAGTTCTTC. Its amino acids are CSADPRGPSSYNEQFF.